Below, 2 T cell receptor beta chains from the same sample are listed, as sequenced in a study of identical twins (dated by TCRdb to about 2016). Receptors were amplified or captured by 5' RACE. Sequencing relied on an Illumina HiSeq 2000. The public reads were reprocessed in TCRdb via fastp at Q25 and MiXCR, keeping in-frame beta chains. All rows with the same CDR3 protein become a single entry with the most common DNA and genes. This sample has just under 650,000 distinct CDR3 sequences in its table, and less than 9% of those were observed once. Clones ranked in the top ten supply around 1.6% of the sample. These same data were also listed under a study on yellow fever vaccine responses in identical twins.

The sample taken for sequencing was PBMCs. Source of these receptors: a woman aged 18-30 years in good health.

The CDR3 region has the DNA TGTGCCAGCAGCGAAAGTAGCGGGAGTGGCGGCTCCTACAATGAGCAGTTCTTC. This sequence encodes CASSESSGSGGSYNEQFF. The chain links TRBV21-1 to TRBJ2-1; the listed D gene, TRBD2, was not tested against the DNA. TRBV21-1 is a listed pseudogene. The CDR3 extends over 18 amino acids.

This clonotype was seen a few times. The V and J genes are TRBV28 and TRBJ1-2; the D gene is possibly TRBD1 (5 bases). V lost 5 bases and J lost 7, with 23 bases in between. This CDR3 is built from 16 residues. Looked up from germline, CDR1 is MDHEN and CDR2 is SYDVKM. CDR3 bases: TGTGCCAGCAGTGCACCTACAGGTACCCTTATGATTGGCTACACCTTC. Translating gives CASSAPTGTLMIGYTF.